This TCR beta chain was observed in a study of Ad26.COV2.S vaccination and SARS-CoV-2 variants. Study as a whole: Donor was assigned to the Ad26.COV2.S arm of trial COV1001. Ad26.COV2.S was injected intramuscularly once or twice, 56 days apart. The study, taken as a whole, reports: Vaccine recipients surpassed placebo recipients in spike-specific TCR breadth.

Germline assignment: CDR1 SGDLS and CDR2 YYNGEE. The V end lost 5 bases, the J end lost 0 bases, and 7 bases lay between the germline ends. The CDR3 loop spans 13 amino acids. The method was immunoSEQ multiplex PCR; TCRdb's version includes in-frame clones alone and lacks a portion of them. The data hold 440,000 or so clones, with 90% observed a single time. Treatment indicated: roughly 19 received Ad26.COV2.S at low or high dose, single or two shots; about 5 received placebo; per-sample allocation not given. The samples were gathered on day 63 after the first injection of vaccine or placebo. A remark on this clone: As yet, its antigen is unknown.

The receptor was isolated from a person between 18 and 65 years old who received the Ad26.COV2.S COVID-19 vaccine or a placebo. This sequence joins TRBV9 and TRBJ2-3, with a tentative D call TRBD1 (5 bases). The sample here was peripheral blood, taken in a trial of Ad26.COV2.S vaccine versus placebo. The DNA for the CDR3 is TGTGCCAGCAGGACAGCAAGCACAGATACGCAGTATTTT. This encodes CASRTASTDTQYF.